This T cell receptor (beta chain) was identified during a study of blood T cell repertoires in COVID-19. The V and J ends lost 1 base and 4 bases respectively, with 6 bases between them. The CDR3 covers 14 residues. Looked up from germline, CDR1 is SGHNT and CDR2 is YYREEE (reference sequence). TCRdb keeps only in-frame clones here, not all; method: immunoSEQ multiplex PCR. The data hold about 320,000 clones, with 85% to 95% observed a single time. The sequence was collected from a woman aged 25-40 years who had been exposed to COVID-19. Material for sequencing was PBMCs or T cells enriched from blood (not recorded which). The chain couples TRBV5-4 to TRBJ1-6, with D unclear. CDR3 protein: CASSLLEYNSPLHF. CDR3 DNA: TGTGCCAGCAGCTTGTTAGAGTATAATTCACCCCTCCACTTT.